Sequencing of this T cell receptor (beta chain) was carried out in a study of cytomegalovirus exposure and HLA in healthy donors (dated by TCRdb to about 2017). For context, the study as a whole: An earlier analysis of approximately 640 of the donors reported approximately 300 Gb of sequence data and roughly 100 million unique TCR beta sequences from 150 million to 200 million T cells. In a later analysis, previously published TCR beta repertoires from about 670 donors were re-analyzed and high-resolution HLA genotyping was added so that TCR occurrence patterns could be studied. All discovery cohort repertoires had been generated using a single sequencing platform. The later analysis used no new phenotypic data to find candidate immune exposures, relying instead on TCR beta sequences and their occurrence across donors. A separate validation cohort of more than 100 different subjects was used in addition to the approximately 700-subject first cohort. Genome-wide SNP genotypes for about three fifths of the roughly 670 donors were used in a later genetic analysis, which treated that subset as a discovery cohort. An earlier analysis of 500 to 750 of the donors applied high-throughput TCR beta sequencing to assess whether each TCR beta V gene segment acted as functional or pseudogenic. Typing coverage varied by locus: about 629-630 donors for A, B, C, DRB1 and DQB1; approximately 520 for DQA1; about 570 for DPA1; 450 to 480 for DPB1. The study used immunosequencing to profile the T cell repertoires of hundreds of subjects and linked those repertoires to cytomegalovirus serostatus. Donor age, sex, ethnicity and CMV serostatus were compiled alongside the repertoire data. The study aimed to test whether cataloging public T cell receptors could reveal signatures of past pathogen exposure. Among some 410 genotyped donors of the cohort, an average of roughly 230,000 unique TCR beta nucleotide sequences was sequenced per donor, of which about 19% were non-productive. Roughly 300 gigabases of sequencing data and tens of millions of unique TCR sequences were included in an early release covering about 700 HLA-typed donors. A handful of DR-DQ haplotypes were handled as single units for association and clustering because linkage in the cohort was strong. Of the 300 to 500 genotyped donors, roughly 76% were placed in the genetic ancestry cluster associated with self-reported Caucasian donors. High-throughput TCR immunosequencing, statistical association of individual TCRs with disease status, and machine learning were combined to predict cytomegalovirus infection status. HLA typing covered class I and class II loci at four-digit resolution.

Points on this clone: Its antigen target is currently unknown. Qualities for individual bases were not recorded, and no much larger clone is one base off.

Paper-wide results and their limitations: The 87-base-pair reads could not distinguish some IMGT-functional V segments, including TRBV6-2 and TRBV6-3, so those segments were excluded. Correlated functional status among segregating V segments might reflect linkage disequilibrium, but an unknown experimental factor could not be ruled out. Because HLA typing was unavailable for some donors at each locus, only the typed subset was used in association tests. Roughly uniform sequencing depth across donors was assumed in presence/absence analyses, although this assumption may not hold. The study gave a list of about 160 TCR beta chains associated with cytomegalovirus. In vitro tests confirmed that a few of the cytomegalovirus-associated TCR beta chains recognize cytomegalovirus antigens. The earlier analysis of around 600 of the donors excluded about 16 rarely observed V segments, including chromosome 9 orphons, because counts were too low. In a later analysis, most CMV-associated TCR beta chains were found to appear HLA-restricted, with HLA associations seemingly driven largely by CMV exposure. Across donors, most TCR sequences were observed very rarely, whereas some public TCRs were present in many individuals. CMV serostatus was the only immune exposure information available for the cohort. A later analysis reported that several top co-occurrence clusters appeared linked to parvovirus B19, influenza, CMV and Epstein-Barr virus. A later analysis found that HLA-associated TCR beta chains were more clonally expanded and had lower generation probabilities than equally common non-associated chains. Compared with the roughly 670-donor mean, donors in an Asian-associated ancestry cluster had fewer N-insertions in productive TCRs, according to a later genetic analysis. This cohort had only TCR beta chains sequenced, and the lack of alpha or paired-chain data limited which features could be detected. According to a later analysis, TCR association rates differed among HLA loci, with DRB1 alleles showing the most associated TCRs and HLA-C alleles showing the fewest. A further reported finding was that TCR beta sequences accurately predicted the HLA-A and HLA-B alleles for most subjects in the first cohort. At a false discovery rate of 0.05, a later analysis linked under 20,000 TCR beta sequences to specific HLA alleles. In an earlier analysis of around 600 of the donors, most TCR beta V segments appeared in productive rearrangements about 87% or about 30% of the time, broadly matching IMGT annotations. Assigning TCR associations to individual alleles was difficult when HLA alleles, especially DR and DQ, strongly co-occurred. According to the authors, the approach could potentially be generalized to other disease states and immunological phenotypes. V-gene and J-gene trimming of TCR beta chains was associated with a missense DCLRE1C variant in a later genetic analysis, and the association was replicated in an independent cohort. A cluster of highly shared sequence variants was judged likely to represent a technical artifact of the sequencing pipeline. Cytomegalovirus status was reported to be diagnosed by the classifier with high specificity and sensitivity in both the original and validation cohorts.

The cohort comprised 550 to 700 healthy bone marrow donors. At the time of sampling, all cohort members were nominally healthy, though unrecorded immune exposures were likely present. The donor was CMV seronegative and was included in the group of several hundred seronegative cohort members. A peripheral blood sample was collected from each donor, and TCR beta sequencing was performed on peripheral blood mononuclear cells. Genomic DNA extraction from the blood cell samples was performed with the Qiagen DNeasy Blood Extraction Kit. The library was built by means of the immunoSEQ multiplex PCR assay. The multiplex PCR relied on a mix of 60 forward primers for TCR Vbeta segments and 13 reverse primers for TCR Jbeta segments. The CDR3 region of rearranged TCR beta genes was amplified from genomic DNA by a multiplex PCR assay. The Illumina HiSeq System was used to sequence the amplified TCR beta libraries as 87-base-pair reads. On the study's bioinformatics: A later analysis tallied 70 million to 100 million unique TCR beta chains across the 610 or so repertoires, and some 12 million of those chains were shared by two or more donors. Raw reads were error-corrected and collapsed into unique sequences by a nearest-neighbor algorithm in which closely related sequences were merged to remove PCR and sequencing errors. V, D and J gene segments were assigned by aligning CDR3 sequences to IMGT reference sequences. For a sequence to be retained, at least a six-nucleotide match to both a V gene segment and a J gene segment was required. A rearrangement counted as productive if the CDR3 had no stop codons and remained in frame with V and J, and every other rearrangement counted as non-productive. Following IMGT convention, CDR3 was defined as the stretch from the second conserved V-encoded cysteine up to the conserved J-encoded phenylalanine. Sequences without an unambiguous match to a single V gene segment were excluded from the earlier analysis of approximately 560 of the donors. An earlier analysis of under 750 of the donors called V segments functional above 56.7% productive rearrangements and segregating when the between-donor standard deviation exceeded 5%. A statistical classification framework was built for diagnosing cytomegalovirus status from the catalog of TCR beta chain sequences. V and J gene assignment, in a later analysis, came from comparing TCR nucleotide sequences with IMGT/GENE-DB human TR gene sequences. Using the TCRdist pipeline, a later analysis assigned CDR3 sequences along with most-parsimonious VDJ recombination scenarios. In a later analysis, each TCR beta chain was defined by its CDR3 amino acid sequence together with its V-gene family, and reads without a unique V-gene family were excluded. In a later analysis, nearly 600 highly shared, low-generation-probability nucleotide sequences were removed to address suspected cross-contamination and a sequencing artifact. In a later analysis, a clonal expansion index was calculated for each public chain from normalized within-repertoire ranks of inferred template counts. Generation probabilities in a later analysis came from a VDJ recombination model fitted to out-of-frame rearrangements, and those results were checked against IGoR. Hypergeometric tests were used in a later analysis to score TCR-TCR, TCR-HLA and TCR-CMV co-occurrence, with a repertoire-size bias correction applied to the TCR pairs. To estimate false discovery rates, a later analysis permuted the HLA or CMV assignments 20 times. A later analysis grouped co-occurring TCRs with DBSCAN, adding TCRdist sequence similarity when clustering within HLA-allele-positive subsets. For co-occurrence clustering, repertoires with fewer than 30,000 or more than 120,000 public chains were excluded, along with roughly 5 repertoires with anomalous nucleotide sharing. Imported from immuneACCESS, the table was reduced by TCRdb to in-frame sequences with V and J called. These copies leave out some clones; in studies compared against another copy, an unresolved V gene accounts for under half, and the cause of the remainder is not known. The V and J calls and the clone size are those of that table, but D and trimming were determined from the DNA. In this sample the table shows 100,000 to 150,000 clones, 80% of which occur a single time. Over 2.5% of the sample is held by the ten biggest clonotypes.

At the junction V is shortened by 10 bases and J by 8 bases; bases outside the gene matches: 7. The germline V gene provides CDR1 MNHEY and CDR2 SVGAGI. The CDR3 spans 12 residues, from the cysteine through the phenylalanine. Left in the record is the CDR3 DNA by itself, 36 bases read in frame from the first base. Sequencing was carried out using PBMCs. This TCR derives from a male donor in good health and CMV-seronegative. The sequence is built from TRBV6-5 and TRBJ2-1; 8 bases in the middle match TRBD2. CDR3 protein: CATTGLVDEQFF. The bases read TGTGCCACCACGGGACTAGTCGATGAGCAGTTCTTC.